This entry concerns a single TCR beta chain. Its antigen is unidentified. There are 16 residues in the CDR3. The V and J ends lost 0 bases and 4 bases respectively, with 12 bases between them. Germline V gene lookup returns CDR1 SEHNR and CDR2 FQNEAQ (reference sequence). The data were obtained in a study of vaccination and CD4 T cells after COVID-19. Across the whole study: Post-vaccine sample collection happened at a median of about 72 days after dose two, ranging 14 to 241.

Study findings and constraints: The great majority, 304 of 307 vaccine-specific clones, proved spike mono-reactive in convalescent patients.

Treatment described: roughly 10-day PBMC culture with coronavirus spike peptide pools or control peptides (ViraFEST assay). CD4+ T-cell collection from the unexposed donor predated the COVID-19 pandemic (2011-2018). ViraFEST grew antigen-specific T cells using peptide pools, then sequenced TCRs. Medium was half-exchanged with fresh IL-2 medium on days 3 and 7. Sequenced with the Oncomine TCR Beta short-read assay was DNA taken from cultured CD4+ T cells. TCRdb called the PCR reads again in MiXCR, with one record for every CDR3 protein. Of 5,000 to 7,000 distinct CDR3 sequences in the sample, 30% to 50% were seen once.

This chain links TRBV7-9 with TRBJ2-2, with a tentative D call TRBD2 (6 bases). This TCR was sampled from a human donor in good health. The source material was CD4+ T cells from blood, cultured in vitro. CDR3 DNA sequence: TGTGCCAGCAGCTTAGCAGGACTACTAACCACCGGGGAGCTGTTTTTT. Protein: CASSLAGLLTTGELFF.